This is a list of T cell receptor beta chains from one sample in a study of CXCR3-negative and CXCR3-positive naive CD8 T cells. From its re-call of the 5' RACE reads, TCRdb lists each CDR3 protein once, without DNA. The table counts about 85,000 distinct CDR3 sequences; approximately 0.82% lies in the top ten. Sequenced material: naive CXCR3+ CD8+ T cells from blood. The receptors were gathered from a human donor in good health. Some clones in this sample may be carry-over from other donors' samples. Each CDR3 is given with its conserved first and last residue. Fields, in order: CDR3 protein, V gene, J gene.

cdr3_aa: CANTGEGNTEAFF; v_call: TRBV7-9; j_call: TRBJ1-1
cdr3_aa: CASSLRETEAFF; v_call: TRBV7-6; j_call: TRBJ1-1
cdr3_aa: CATSREGQLNYEQYF; v_call: TRBV15; j_call: TRBJ2-7
cdr3_aa: CASSEGGDYEETQYF; v_call: TRBV11-3; j_call: TRBJ2-5
cdr3_aa: CASREGDYEQYF; v_call: TRBV28; j_call: TRBJ2-7
cdr3_aa: CASSETGIGEQYF; v_call: TRBV28; j_call: TRBJ2-7
cdr3_aa: CSVESPGQGYGYTF; v_call: TRBV29-1; j_call: TRBJ1-2
cdr3_aa: CASSLMLGQGANEQFF; v_call: TRBV7-8; j_call: TRBJ2-1
cdr3_aa: CASSSAQSSYEQYF; v_call: TRBV12-3/TRBV12-4; j_call: TRBJ2-7
cdr3_aa: CASRPWTVNQPQHF; v_call: TRBV6-5; j_call: TRBJ1-5
cdr3_aa: CAWSVGQGARGYTF; v_call: TRBV30; j_call: TRBJ1-2
cdr3_aa: CASSPGIAGTGPSYEQYF; v_call: TRBV12-3/TRBV12-4; j_call: TRBJ2-7
cdr3_aa: CASSQELGPISGNTIYF; v_call: TRBV4-1; j_call: TRBJ1-3
cdr3_aa: CSARDRTDTTYEQYF; v_call: TRBV20-1; j_call: TRBJ2-7
cdr3_aa: CASTRTPGELFF; v_call: TRBV28; j_call: TRBJ2-2
cdr3_aa: CSVDGSGELFF; v_call: TRBV29-1; j_call: TRBJ2-2
cdr3_aa: CASSSGDGAQPQHF; v_call: TRBV7-9; j_call: TRBJ1-5
cdr3_aa: CATSSEAETQYF; v_call: TRBV15; j_call: TRBJ2-5
cdr3_aa: CASSYLGLAGGEQYF; v_call: TRBV11-2; j_call: TRBJ2-7
cdr3_aa: CASSYSTGTADTQYF; v_call: TRBV6-5; j_call: TRBJ2-3
cdr3_aa: CASRTPTGGGTDTQYF; v_call: TRBV28; j_call: TRBJ2-3
cdr3_aa: CASSLAHRGIYEQYF; v_call: TRBV5-1; j_call: TRBJ2-7
cdr3_aa: CSVETGYNQPQHF; v_call: TRBV29-1; j_call: TRBJ1-5
cdr3_aa: CATSDLLTPNTGELFF; v_call: TRBV24-1; j_call: TRBJ2-2
cdr3_aa: CASSDSSGGATDTQYF; v_call: TRBV6-4; j_call: TRBJ2-3
cdr3_aa: CSARFETSGGYNEQFF; v_call: TRBV20-1; j_call: TRBJ2-1
cdr3_aa: CASSPGTSGITDTQYF; v_call: TRBV28; j_call: TRBJ2-3
cdr3_aa: CASSSEPTGATNEKLFF; v_call: TRBV7-9; j_call: TRBJ1-4